Listed below are T cell receptor beta chains from one sample, sequenced in a study of shared clonotypes between healthy human individuals. Assay used: immunoSEQ multiplex PCR; TCRdb lists only in-frame clones, some missing. The data contain about 2,500,000 clones, more than 80% of them seen just once; the ten biggest clones take up about 0.13%. Sequencing input: naive CD4+ T cells sorted from blood. These receptors were collected from a man between 18 and 35 years old in good health. CDR3s include the opening cysteine and the closing phenylalanine or tryptophan. The order of the fields is CDR3 length, V gene, clone size, D gene, J gene, CDR3 protein, CDR3 DNA. The D gene is left open where the match is weak. Clone size is not always given. Where it is, it says once, few, many or a class for expanded clones.

17	TRBV10-3	.	TRBD1	TRBJ1-1	CATQEQGANVMNTEAFF	TGTGCCACACAAGAACAGGGGGCGAATGTAATGAACACTGAAGCTTTCTTT
14	TRBV7-8	.	.	TRBJ2-3	CASSEARATDTQYF	TGTGCCAGCAGCGAAGCCAGGGCGACAGATACGCAGTATTTT
14	TRBV18	.	TRBD1	TRBJ1-3	CASSPGQVINTIYF	TGTGCCAGCTCACCGGGACAGGTTATAAACACCATATATTTT
12	TRBV7-9	.	.	TRBJ1-5	CASSFGVQPQHF	TGTGCCAGCAGCTTCGGGGTTCAGCCCCAGCATTTT
13	TRBV18	.	.	TRBJ2-1	CASFPDVDNEQFF	TGTGCCAGCTTCCCGGACGTAGACAATGAGCAGTTCTTC
18	TRBV27	.	TRBD1	TRBJ2-2	CASSSQGQGASNTGELFF	TGTGCCAGCAGTTCCCAGGGACAGGGGGCTTCGAACACCGGGGAGCTGTTTTTT
14	TRBV6-6	.	.	TRBJ1-5	CASSYRDYNQPQHF	TGTGCCAGCAGTTATAGGGACTATAATCAGCCCCAGCATTTT
14	TRBV7-9	.	.	TRBJ2-3	CASNSVESTDTQYF	TGTGCCAGCAATAGCGTCGAGTCCACAGATACGCAGTATTTT
16	TRBV27	once	TRBD1	TRBJ1-1	CASSPRQGASGTEAFF	TGTGCCAGCAGTCCCCGACAGGGGGCATCGGGGACTGAAGCTTTCTTT
13	TRBV6-1	.	TRBD2	TRBJ2-7	CASHSGSSYEQYF	TGTGCCAGCCATAGCGGGAGCTCCTACGAGCAGTACTTC
15	TRBV2	.	.	TRBJ1-3	CASNPGQISGNTIYF	TGTGCCAGCAACCCCGGACAGATTTCTGGAAACACCATATATTTT
11	TRBV7-9	.	.	TRBJ2-1	CASSSGYEQFF	TGTGCCAGCAGCTCGGGGTATGAGCAGTTCTTC
17	TRBV7-9	.	.	TRBJ1-1	CASSPRAQGKGNTEAFF	TGTGCCAGCAGCCCCCGGGCTCAGGGGAAGGGGAACACTGAAGCTTTCTTT
15	TRBV27	.	.	TRBJ1-4	CASSLSRTTNEKLFF	TGTGCCAGCAGTTTATCGCGGACAACTAATGAAAAACTGTTTTTT
15	TRBV4-3	.	.	TRBJ2-1	CASSPGSSSYNEQFF	TGCGCCAGCAGCCCCGGGTCCAGCTCCTACAATGAGCAGTTCTTC
14	TRBV19	.	TRBD1	TRBJ1-1	CASINRGLNTEAFF	TGTGCCAGTATAAACAGGGGACTGAACACTGAAGCTTTCTTT
20	TRBV21-1	.	.	TRBJ2-3	CASSKIPLLHPGQSTDTQYF	TGTGCCAGCAGCAAAATTCCGCTACTCCACCCGGGACAGAGCACAGATACGCAGTATTTT
13	TRBV2	few	.	TRBJ1-5	CASRDPKPGPQHF	TGTGCCAGCAGAGATCCGAAGCCCGGGCCCCAGCATTTT
15	TRBV19	.	.	TRBJ1-1	CASSIDRVRVNEAFF	TGTGCCAGTAGTATAGATCGGGTCAGGGTAAATGAAGCTTTCTTT
15	TRBV28	.	TRBD2	TRBJ2-1	CASSAAGGSYNEQFF	TGTGCCAGCAGTGCTGCGGGGGGGTCCTACAATGAGCAGTTCTTC
14	TRBV10-3	once	.	TRBJ1-1	CAISEGGRGTEAFF	TGTGCCATCAGTGAGGGGGGTCGGGGGACTGAAGCTTTCTTT
15	TRBV7-2	.	TRBD2	TRBJ2-1	CASTQGTSGRGEQFF	TGTGCCAGCACCCAAGGGACTAGCGGGAGGGGTGAGCAGTTCTTC
14	TRBV4-1	.	TRBD1	TRBJ2-5	CASSQEGQGKTQYF	TGCGCCAGCAGCCAAGAGGGACAGGGGAAGACCCAGTACTTC
15	TRBV30	.	.	TRBJ1-4	CAWSSLPTTNEKLFF	TGTGCCTGGAGTAGTCTCCCGACAACTAATGAAAAACTGTTTTTT
15	TRBV19	.	.	TRBJ2-2	CASSILGRATGELFF	TGTGCCAGTAGTATACTAGGGCGGGCCACCGGGGAGCTGTTTTTT
13	TRBV5-4	.	.	TRBJ2-7	CASSRLDGGEQYF	TGTGCCAGCAGCCGACTAGACGGAGGCGAGCAGTACTTC
17	TRBV7-8	.	TRBD2	TRBJ2-2	CASSPSGGLAGPGELFF	TGTGCCAGCAGCCCGAGCGGGGGACTAGCGGGACCCGGGGAGCTGTTTTTT
14	TRBV28	.	TRBD1	TRBJ1-2	CASSSYRGDYGYTF	TGTGCCAGCAGTTCCTACAGGGGGGACTATGGCTACACCTTC
17	TRBV29-1	.	.	TRBJ2-7	CSVEDRGGGGPPYEQYF	TGCAGCGTTGAAGATCGGGGTGGAGGGGGGCCGCCCTACGAGCAGTACTTC
12	TRBV5-4	.	.	TRBJ1-2	CASSLIGEGYTF	TGTGCCAGCAGCTTGATAGGGGAAGGCTACACCTTC
13	TRBV7-8	.	.	TRBJ2-1	CASSLGDISEQFF	TGTGCCAGCAGCTTAGGGGACATTAGTGAGCAGTTCTTC
18	TRBV5-1	.	.	TRBJ1-1	CASTPRTVGMGENTEAFF	TGCGCCAGCACCCCAAGGACAGTGGGAATGGGGGAGAACACTGAAGCTTTCTTT
13	TRBV7-9	few	.	TRBJ1-1	CASNRQVNTEAFF	TGTGCCAGCAACCGACAGGTGAACACTGAAGCTTTCTTT
14	TRBV5-6	.	TRBD1	TRBJ2-7	CASSQRTGVGEQYF	TGTGCCAGCAGCCAACGGACAGGGGTGGGCGAGCAGTACTTC
16	TRBV7-2	.	TRBD2	TRBJ2-4	CASSSGLAGTVNIQYF	TGTGCCAGCAGCTCGGGACTAGCGGGAACAGTAAACATTCAGTACTTC
16	TRBV7-3	.	.	TRBJ2-1	CASSLTLAGSLDEQFF	TGTGCCAGCAGCTTAACGTTGGCGGGGTCCCTAGATGAGCAGTTCTTC
14	TRBV13	.	.	TRBJ2-7	CASSQRALSYEQYF	TGTGCCAGCAGCCAGAGAGCTCTCTCCTACGAGCAGTACTTC
15	TRBV7-8	once	.	TRBJ2-7	CASSLAEGFQLGQYF	TGTGCCAGCAGCTTAGCGGAAGGGTTTCAGCTAGGGCAGTACTTC
13	TRBV11-2	.	.	TRBJ2-5	CASSLGGAETQYF	TGTGCCAGCAGCTTAGGGGGGGCAGAGACCCAGTACTTC
12	TRBV30	.	.	TRBJ1-1	CAWRSGRTEAFF	TGTGCCTGGAGATCAGGGCGGACTGAAGCTTTCTTT
16	TRBV18	.	.	TRBJ1-3	CASSPPNSHSGNTIYF	TGTGCCAGCTCACCACCGAACAGCCACTCTGGAAACACCATATATTTT
13	TRBV6-4	.	.	TRBJ1-1	CASSINQNTEAFF	TGTGCCAGCAGCATAAATCAGAACACTGAAGCTTTCTTT
23	TRBV27	once	TRBD1	TRBJ2-6	CASSLPSTGGGIWLLSGANVLTF	TGTGCCAGCAGTTTACCCTCTACAGGGGGCGGAATCTGGTTACTGTCTGGGGCCAACGTCCTGACTTTC
14	TRBV11-2	.	TRBD1	TRBJ2-7	CASSIDRGSYEQYF	TGTGCCAGCAGCATTGACAGGGGGTCCTACGAGCAGTACTTC